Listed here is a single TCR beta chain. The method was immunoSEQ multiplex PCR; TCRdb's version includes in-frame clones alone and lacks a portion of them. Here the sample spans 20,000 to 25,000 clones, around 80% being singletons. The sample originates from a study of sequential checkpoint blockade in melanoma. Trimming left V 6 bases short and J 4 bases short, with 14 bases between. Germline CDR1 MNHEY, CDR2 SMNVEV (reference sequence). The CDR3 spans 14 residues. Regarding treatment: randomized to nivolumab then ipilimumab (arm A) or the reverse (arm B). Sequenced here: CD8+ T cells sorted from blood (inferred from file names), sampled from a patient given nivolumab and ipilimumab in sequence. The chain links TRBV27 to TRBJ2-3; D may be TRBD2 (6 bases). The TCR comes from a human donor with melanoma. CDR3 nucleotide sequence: TGTGCCAGCAGAGGGGTGCGGGGAGCAGATACGCAGTATTTT. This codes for CASRGVRGADTQYF.